The text below deals with one T cell receptor beta chain. The antigen is not known. The CDR3 totals 12 residues. V was cut by 5 bases and J by 0 bases, with 7 bases left in between. From germline, CDR1 is SQVTM and CDR2 ANQGSEA. These data are taken from a study of post-analysis software for immune sequencing data. As for the study in general: The cohort encompassed relapsing-remitting, secondary progressive and progressive-relapsing multiple sclerosis disease courses.

Overall study results and limits: The normalized Chao1 diversity of multiple sclerosis patients was significantly lower than that of controls. Patients showed TRBV5-6, TRBV5-1 and TRBV20-1 among roughly five TRBV segments more frequent than in controls. Samples made in the same batch grouped tightly together by F measure.

The authors incorporated unique molecular identifiers into the TCR beta cDNA libraries. T cells, about 0.95 to 10 million of them, yielded 500,000 or so cDNA molecules. TCRdb re-called the PCR reads through MiXCR, storing one row per CDR3 protein. The repertoire includes roughly 580,000 distinct CDR3 sequences, 44% of them detected once, and more than 1.5% sits in the top ten. This sequence originates from a girl aged 10 to 17 with multiple sclerosis. The V and J genes are TRBV29-1 and TRBJ1-1; maybe TRBD1 (6 bases). The sample consisted of blood. The CDR3 spells CSVWTVNTEAFF. In DNA form, the CDR3 reads TGCAGCGTTTGGACAGTGAACACTGAAGCTTTCTTT.